A single sample is the source of the 25 T cell receptor beta chains below, sequenced in a study of radiotherapy plus CTLA-4 blockade in lung cancer. Only in-frame clones appear in the TCRdb table, and some are missing; sequencing was by immunoSEQ multiplex PCR. The data contain tens of thousands of clones, 85% to 90% of them singletons. The starting material was peripheral blood, obtained from a patient treated with radiotherapy plus ipilimumab. The source of these receptors is a human donor with non-small cell lung cancer that progressed on radiotherapy plus ipilimumab.

The chain combines TRBV11-1 with TRBJ1-1; TRBD1 is a possible D gene (5 bases). This CDR3 is built from 13 residues. Germline CDR1 SGHAT, CDR2 FQDESV (reference sequence). V lost 1 base and J 8 bases, leaving 11 bases between the germline ends. The CDR3 is CASSLGPGPEAFF. Here the CDR3 DNA reads TGTGCCAGCAGCTTAGGACCGGGACCCGAAGCTTTCTTT.

The CDR3 coding sequence is TGCGCCAGCAGCTTGTCTTTTGGTCTCGAGCAGTACTTC. Its translation: CASSLSFGLEQYF. J is TRBJ2-7 and V is TRBV5-1; D gene unclear. The CDR3 runs to 13 residues. Trimming took off 1 base at V and 6 bases at J, with 11 bases between the two ends. CDR1 is SGHRS, CDR2 YFSETQ, per germline.

V gene TRBV5-1 combines with J gene TRBJ2-7; 9 bases are shared with TRBD2. After removal of 0 bases from V and 0 bases from J, the junction contained 1 base not matched to a gene. The CDR3 is 15 residues long. CDR1 is SGHRS and CDR2 is YFSETQ in the germline V gene. CDR3 sequence: CASSLGSGSSYEQYF. CDR3 in DNA: TGCGCCAGCAGCTTGGGTAGCGGGAGCTCCTACGAGCAGTACTTC.

This clone was seen just once. The CDR3 DNA reads as TGCGCCAGCAGCCAAGAGGGCGGAAACAATCAGCCCCAGCATTTT. It codes for CASSQEGGNNQPQHF. This sequence joins TRBV4-3 and TRBJ1-5; D is unresolved. CDR3 length equals 15 residues. The V end was cut by 0 bases, the J end by 3 bases, with 9 bases between. The germline V gene encodes CDR1 LGHNA and CDR2 YSLEER.

This clone has just one count. The V and J genes are TRBV30 and TRBJ1-1, with 9 bases matching TRBD1. V was clipped by 3 bases and J by 1 base; unmatched bases: 3. CDR1 and CDR2 (germline): GTSNPN, SVGIG (reference sequence). The length of the CDR3 is 14 residues. This CDR3 is CAWRVGQGNTEAFF. In nucleotides, the CDR3 is TGTGCCTGGAGGGTGGGACAGGGGAACACTGAAGCTTTCTTT. Using reference TRBV30 and TRBJ1-1 for the parts outside the CDR3, the full variable domain is SQTIHQWPATLVQPVGSPLSLECTVEGTSNPNLYWYRQAAGRGLQLLFYSVGIGQISSEVPQNLSASRPQDRQFILSSKKLLLSDSGFYLCAWRVGQGNTEAFFGQGTRLTVV.

This clone has a handful of counts. The V and J genes are TRBV5-6 and TRBJ2-1, with 12 bases aligning to TRBD2. Trimming took 0 bases from V and 9 from J; bases not matched to a gene: 10. From germline, CDR1 is SGHDT and CDR2 YYEEEE. The CDR3 spans 17 residues. CDR3 bases: TGTGCCAGCAGCTTGGCCGAGTTCACTAGCGGGGGGATTGAGCAGTTCTTC. It translates to CASSLAEFTSGGIEQFF. Looking up the rest from reference TRBV5-6 and TRBJ2-1 gives the full variable domain: DAGVTQSPTHLIKTRGQQVTLRCSPKSGHDTVSWYQQALGQGPQFIFQYYEEEERQRGNFPDRFSGHQFPNYSSELNVNALLLGDSALYLCASSLAEFTSGGIEQFFGPGTRLTVL.

The chain joins TRBV6-5 to TRBJ1-2, with TRBD1 matching 7 bases. Germline V CDR1 and CDR2: MNHEY, SVGAGI. The CDR3 spans 13 residues. The ends lost 5 bases at V and 8 bases at J; junction bases unmatched: 8. CDR3 residues: CASSRDRAGGYTF. CDR3 in DNA: TGTGCCAGCAGTCGAGACAGGGCTGGGGGCTACACCTTC.

The V and J genes are TRBV6-1 and TRBJ2-7; 9 nucleotides line up with TRBD1. V shed 3 bases and J 2 bases; nucleotides not matched to a gene: 8. From germline, CDR1 is MNHNS and CDR2 SASEGT. This CDR3 is built from 16 residues. CDR3: CASSDRGTGSPYEQYF. The CDR3 region has the DNA TGTGCCAGCAGTGACCGGGGGACAGGGTCGCCCTACGAGCAGTACTTC.

The genes are TRBV27 and TRBJ1-1; 10 positions agree with TRBD1. Germline V lookup: CDR1 MNHEY, CDR2 SMNVEV (reference sequence). The CDR3 runs 19 residues. V was pared by 3 bases and J by 1 base, with 14 bases of the junction left unmatched. This CDR3 reads CASSLRPPTGGAGNTEAFF. The CDR3 nucleotides read TGTGCCAGCAGTTTGCGACCCCCGACAGGGGGCGCAGGGAACACTGAAGCTTTCTTT.

The table lists this clone with a count of one. The chain recombines TRBV11-2 with TRBJ2-2; 8 bases fit TRBD1. Germline V gene lookup returns CDR1 SGHAT and CDR2 FQNNGV. The CDR3 runs to 14 residues. Germline trimming cut 5 bases from V and 5 bases from J; bases unmatched to any gene: 4. The CDR3 region is CASSPDRVTGELFF. DNA for the CDR3: TGTGCCAGCAGCCCGGACAGGGTTACCGGGGAGCTGTTTTTT.

The chain recombines TRBV9 with TRBJ2-7; weak D call: TRBD2 (6 bases). Germline CDR1 SGDLS, CDR2 YYNGEE. The CDR3 is 14 residues long. V was cut by 4 bases and J by 4 bases, with 15 bases left in between. The DNA for the CDR3 is TGTGCCAGCAGCCCTTGGGGGAGCGGGTACGAGCAGTACTTC. Translation gives CASSPWGSGYEQYF. Full variable domain (remainder filled in from reference TRBV9 and TRBJ2-7): DSGVTQTPKHLITATGQRVTLRCSPRSGDLSVYWYQQSLDQGLQFLIQYYNGEERAKGNILERFSAQQFPDLHSELNLSSLELGDSALYFCASSPWGSGYEQYFGPGTRLTVT.

The genes are TRBV9 and TRBJ2-1, with a possible D match to TRBD2 (5 bases). Trimming pared 4 bases from V and 1 base from J, leaving 12 bases between. The CDR3 contains 15 residues. Germline V CDR1 and CDR2: SGDLS, YYNGEE. CDR3 sequence: CASSSLTTSYNEQFF. CDR3 DNA: TGTGCCAGCAGCTCACTGACTACATCCTACAATGAGCAGTTCTTC.

The V and J genes are TRBV5-1 and TRBJ1-2; D may be TRBD1 (5 bases). Germline CDR1 is SGHRS and CDR2 is YFSETQ. The CDR3 is 14 amino acids. Trimming shortened V by 0 bases and J by 3 bases, and 9 bases separated the two germline ends. This CDR3 is CASSLGGADYGYTF. The CDR3 region has the DNA TGCGCCAGCAGCTTGGGAGGGGCGGACTATGGCTACACCTTC.

This chain links TRBV25-1 with TRBJ2-3; 7 positions match TRBD1. The length of the CDR3 is 16 residues. Trimming removed 0 bases from V and 4 bases from J; junction bases left unmatched: 7. Looked up from germline, CDR1 is MGHDK and CDR2 is SYGVNS. The CDR3 DNA reads as TGTGCCAGCAGTGAATATAATACAGGGGATGCAGATACGCAGTATTTT. This sequence encodes CASSEYNTGDADTQYF.

CDR3 protein: CAWSVDRTDEQYF. In DNA, the CDR3 is TGTGCCTGGAGTGTAGACAGGACCGACGAGCAGTACTTC. The V call is TRBV30, the J call TRBJ2-7, with a weak D call TRBD1 (6 bases). The CDR3 contains 13 residues. V was trimmed by 0 bases and J by 5 bases, leaving 11 bases between them. Germline V gene sequence: CDR1 GTSNPN, CDR2 SVGIG (reference sequence).

J is TRBJ1-1 and V is TRBV6-6; 8 nucleotides agree with TRBD1. The CDR3 totals 16 residues. Germline CDR1 is MNHNY and CDR2 is SVGAGI (reference sequence). Germline trimming cut 0 bases from V and 0 bases from J; bases unmatched to any gene: 3. CDR3 nucleotides: TGTGCCAGCAGTTACTCGACAGGGGACTTGAACACTGAAGCTTTCTTT. It yields the protein CASSYSTGDLNTEAFF.

CDR3 nucleotides: TGTGCCAGCAGTCCCCAATCAGGACAGCTGAATCAGCCCCAGCATTTT. As protein: CASSPQSGQLNQPQHF. This chain connects TRBV27 to TRBJ1-5, with a possible D match to TRBD1 (6 bases). CDR3 size: 16 residues. Germline CDR1 and CDR2: MNHEY and SMNVEV (reference sequence). V lost 5 bases to trimming and J lost 4 bases, with 18 bases between them.

This chain's CDR3 is CASSPSITGSSNQPQHF. The CDR3 nucleotides are TGCGCCAGCAGCCCCTCCATCACAGGGAGTAGCAATCAGCCCCAGCATTTT. The chain combines TRBV4-3 with TRBJ1-5; TRBD1 is a possible D gene (6 bases). This CDR3 is 17 amino acids long. Between the trimmed V and J ends, which lost 4 bases and 0 bases, there was a span of 16 bases. The germline gives CDR1 LGHNA, CDR2 YSLEER.

The J gene is TRBJ2-3, the V gene TRBV6-1; TRBD2 aligns across 7 bases. The germline V gene encodes CDR1 MNHNS and CDR2 SASEGT. V trimming: 10 bases; J trimming: 0 bases; junction bases outside the gene matches: 7. CDR3 length: 14 residues. The CDR3 sequence: CAIFLADSTDTQYF. The CDR3 DNA reads as TGTGCCATCTTCCTAGCGGATAGCACAGATACGCAGTATTTT.

V and J are TRBV18 and TRBJ1-4; D is unresolved. The CDR3 has 17 residues. V was shortened by 5 bases and J by 10 bases, with 26 bases between the two germline ends. CDR1 KGHSH and CDR2 LQKENI come from the germline V gene. The CDR3, as DNA: TGTGCCAGCTCAGCCGCCGCGGGCATAGAATTCATCGGAAAACTGTTTTTT. Protein: CASSAAAGIEFIGKLFF.

This rearrangement joins TRBV7-2 to TRBJ2-7, with D uncertain. Germline V lookup: CDR1 SGHTA, CDR2 FQGNSA. V lost 4 bases to trimming and J lost 2 bases, with 15 bases between them. The CDR3 runs to 15 residues. Written as DNA, the CDR3 is TGTGCCAGCAGCTCCGGCGGTTTGCAAACCTACGAGCAGTACTTC. Protein sequence: CASSSGGLQTYEQYF.

The chain combines TRBV6-1 with TRBJ1-2, with 10 positions matching TRBD1. J gave up 5 bases and V 3 bases, and 3 bases lay outside the gene matches. The CDR3 length is 14 residues. Germline V gene lookup returns CDR1 MNHNS and CDR2 SASEGT. The CDR3 coding sequence is TGTGCCAGCAGTGAGAGGGACAGGGGTTATGGCTACACCTTC. Translation: CASSERDRGYGYTF.

The chain uses TRBV6-5 and TRBJ2-2; no definite D call. This CDR3 comprises 14 residues. The V end lost 5 bases, the J end lost 6 bases, and 13 bases lay between the germline ends. CDR1 and CDR2 from the germline V gene are MNHEY and SVGAGI. The DNA of the CDR3 is TGTGCCAGCAGTCCTACCCGAGACCCCGGGGAGCTGTTTTTT. Translation gives CASSPTRDPGELFF.

This clone was seen a single time. As DNA, the CDR3 is TGCGCCAGCAGCTTTAGGACAGGGGGTGTGGAAAAACTGTTTTTT. Encoded protein: CASSFRTGGVEKLFF. The rearrangement joins TRBV5-1 to TRBJ1-4; 10 bases align to TRBD1. Germline V lookup: CDR1 SGHRS, CDR2 YFSETQ. With V trimmed by 2 bases and J by 8 bases, 6 bases remained unmatched. The CDR3 contains 15 residues.

The chain has TRBV28 and TRBJ1-5; the D is unclear. V shed 6 bases and J shed 0 bases, with 6 bases lying between them. CDR3 length: 13 amino acids. The V gene's germline CDR1 is MDHEN and CDR2 SYDVKM. Here the CDR3 DNA reads TGTGCCAGCAGCTGGGGTAGCAATCAGCCCCAGCATTTT. It codes for CASSWGSNQPQHF.